This T cell receptor beta chain appears in the sequencing data of a study of shared clonotypes between healthy human individuals. Assay execution took place at the deep level. For each subset, genomic DNA was distributed in equal portions over several immunoSEQ plates. Unsorted PBMC samples were amplified in replicate PCRs containing roughly 290 ng DNA, tens of thousands of T cell genomes. What was sequenced on ten immunoSEQ deep assay plates was unsorted PBMC DNA. Assay: immunoSEQ multiplex PCR; the TCRdb copy retains only in-frame clones and omits some. Here the sample spans about 490,000 clones, 79% being singletons. Sequencing used PBMCs. The TCR was taken from a woman aged 40 to 49 in good health. Some clones in this sample may be carry-over from other donors' samples.

CDR3 residues: CASSVGSSRNNEQFF. CDR3 nucleotides: TGTGCCAGCAGCGTAGGAAGTAGCCGGAACAATGAGCAGTTCTTC. V gene TRBV9 combines with J gene TRBJ2-1; D call uncertain. This CDR3 has 15 amino acids. CDR1 is SGDLS, CDR2 YYNGEE, per germline. V was cut by 0 bases and J by 5 bases, with 12 bases left in between. Full variable domain (rest looked up from reference TRBV9 and TRBJ2-1): DSGVTQTPKHLITATGQRVTLRCSPRSGDLSVYWYQQSLDQGLQFLIQYYNGEERAKGNILERFSAQQFPDLHSELNLSSLELGDSALYFCASSVGSSRNNEQFFGPGTRLTVL.